The clone carrying this TCR beta chain came up many times. The source of the sample is a study of human T cells and chemical hapten exposure. TCRdb recomputed calls from the RACE reads with MiXCR, one row per CDR3 protein. Of around 100,000 distinct CDR3 sequences listed, approximately 10% are singletons. The germline V and J ends were trimmed by 7 bases and 3 bases, with 7 bases remaining between them. CDR1 LGHNT and CDR2 FRNRAP come from the germline V gene. CDR3 length: 12 amino acids. Time point of the sample: patch test 1, 2 weeks after DPC sensitization. The treatment is: therapeutic diphenylcyclopropenone sensitization with weekly scalp DPC. Patches went on only after blood had been drawn each time.

This chain uses TRBV12-5 with TRBJ2-1; D is ambiguous. The receptor was isolated from a woman between 40 and 50 years old with alopecia areata. Some clones in this sample may be carry-over from other donors' samples. Specimen: whole blood, collected in connection with sensitization to the hapten diphenylcyclopropenone (DPC). CDR3 region: CASAMGYNEQFF. DNA for the CDR3: TGTGCTAGTGCCATGGGCTACAATGAGCAGTTCTTC.